Below, 5 T cell receptor beta chains from the same sample are listed, as sequenced in a study of T cell repertoires in cytomegalovirus infection. TCRdb itself ran the reads through MiXCR, one entry per CDR3 protein. The sample lists some 600,000 distinct CDR3 sequences; 24% were seen once. Sequencing used CD8+ T cells from PBMCs. The receptors were gathered from a human donor in good health (CMV status not recorded). Some clones in this sample may be carry-over from other donors' samples.

This clonotype occurred a few times. The gene calls are TRBV29-1 and TRBJ2-3; D tentatively reads TRBD1 or TRBD2 (6 bases each). Germline V CDR1 and CDR2: SQVTM, ANQGSEA. The CDR3 runs 15 residues. V lost 6 bases and J lost 4, with 20 bases in between. Here the CDR3 DNA reads TGCAGCGTCGGACAGAGCACTAGCCGATCAGATACGCAGTATTTT. Translating it yields CSVGQSTSRSDTQYF.

The chain uses TRBV11-1 and TRBJ2-1; D gene unclear. Germline CDR1 is SGHAT and CDR2 is FQDESV (reference sequence). This CDR3 is built from 15 residues. V was shortened by 3 bases and J by 8 bases, with 17 bases between the two germline ends. CDR3 coding DNA: TGTGCCAGCAGCTTGGTTTTGGGAAGTTACGATGAGCAGTTCTTC. Encoded protein: CASSLVLGSYDEQFF.

This clonotype was counted a few times. The chain uses TRBV20-1 and TRBJ2-2, with D uncertain. CDR1 DFQATT and CDR2 SNEGSKA come from the germline V gene (reference sequence). Deletions cut 0 bases from V and 4 bases from J, with 6 bases between. CDR3 length equals 13 residues. The CDR3 sequence: CSARDRATGELFF. The CDR3 DNA is TGCAGTGCTAGAGATAGGGCCACCGGGGAGCTGTTTTTT.

This clonotype was seen many times. V gene TRBV6-2 or TRBV6-3 combines with J gene TRBJ2-1; 10 bases agree with TRBD1. J lost 1 base, V lost 5 bases, and 8 bases had no gene match. This CDR3 is 17 amino acids long. The V gene's germline CDR1 is MNHEY and CDR2 SVGEGT. CDR3 sequence: CASSPRDRGSSYNEQFF. The CDR3 coding sequence is TGTGCCAGCAGTCCCCGGGACAGGGGTTCTTCCTACAATGAGCAGTTCTTC.

The chain recombines TRBV19 with TRBJ2-1; the D gene is possibly TRBD2 (5 bases). V shed 10 bases and J shed 1 base, with 17 bases lying between them. This CDR3 region has 15 residues. Per germline, CDR1 LNHDA and CDR2 SQIVND (reference sequence). The CDR3 sequence is CATYIGRGSYNEQFF. CDR3 nucleotide sequence: TGTGCCACTTATATAGGGAGAGGGTCCTACAATGAGCAGTTCTTC. The variable domain in full, completed from reference TRBV19 and TRBJ2-1, reads DGGITQSPKYLFRKEGQNVTLSCEQNLNHDAMYWYRQDPGQGLRLIYYSQIVNDFQKGDIAEGYSVSREKKESFPLTVTSAQKNPTAFYLCATYIGRGSYNEQFFGPGTRLTVL.